This TCR beta chain was identified during a study of blood T cell repertoires in COVID-19. Study-level background: Material from acute and convalescent COVID-19 was sourced from the United States, Italy and Spain. Sample material is recorded as cDNA or gDNA derived from T cells, B-cell-depleted T cells, or PBMCs.

In the authors' workflow: Reference gene primer amplification gave estimated nucleated cell counts. Assay: immunoSEQ multiplex PCR; the TCRdb copy retains only in-frame clones and omits some. From that table come the V and J calls and clone size; the DNA was used to work out D and trimming. Among 150,000 or so clones, around 79% were seen once, and the ten largest hold about 5%. Germline CDR1 KGHSH, CDR2 LQKENI. The CDR3 is 18 residues long. The V segment lost 3 bases and the J segment 0 bases; nucleotides outside the gene matches: 11. Seattle enrolled patients during active infection and tracked them longitudinally.

The sequenced sample was peripheral blood. The rearrangement links TRBV18 to TRBJ1-3, with 7 bases aligning to TRBD1. The receptor comes from a woman between 65 and 79 years old with COVID-19, enrolled during active disease. The CDR3 sequence is CASSPRQVKGASGNTIYF. Here the CDR3 DNA reads TGTGCCAGCTCACCTCGACAGGTGAAGGGGGCCTCTGGAAACACCATATATTTT.